A selection of T cell receptor beta chains follows, all from one sample in a study of T-cell memory formation after mild COVID-19. TCRdb ran MiXCR on the 5' RACE reads and lists one entry per CDR3 protein. The sample has 25,000 to 35,000 distinct CDR3 sequences, roughly 20% seen once; the top ten hold 1.5%. The sequencing sample was made of PBMCs or a T cell subset sorted from them (not recorded which). The receptors here all came from an adult who had mild COVID-19 (a few samples of this study predate the infection). Cell type and time point are not known. Each CDR3 is given with its conserved first and last residue. D genes are given only for firm matches. Only part of the rows carry a size: once, few, many, or a class if the clone is expanded.

>NA|TRBV5-1|TRBJ2-1|many
TGCGCCAGCAGCTTCGGGGGTCGCGTCGGCAATGAGCAGTTCTTC
CASSFGGRVGNEQFF
>NA|TRBV9|TRBJ1-4|many
TGTGCCAGCAGCGTAGGAGTCCCTAATGAAAAACTGTTTTTT
CASSVGVPNEKLFF
>NA|TRBV29-1|TRBJ2-3|many
TGCAGCGTCGGTGGCATAGTCGACACAGATACGCAGTATTTT
CSVGGIVDTDTQYF
>NA|TRBV20-1|TRBJ2-4|many
TGCAGTGCTAGAGATCACGTGAGCATTCAGTACTTC
CSARDHVSIQYF
>NA|TRBV24-1|TRBJ1-5|many
TGTGCCACCAGTGATACCACCCAGGGACAGCCCCAGCATTTT
CATSDTTQGQPQHF
>TRBD2|TRBV11-3|TRBJ2-1|NA
TGTGCCAGCAGCTTAGTAGCGGGAGGGCGTAATGAGCAGTTCTTC
CASSLVAGGRNEQFF
>NA|TRBV12-3/TRBV12-4|TRBJ2-4|NA
TGTGCCAGCAGTTTCGGGACCGACCAATACTTC
CASSFGTDQYF
>NA|TRBV20-1|TRBJ2-1|NA
TGCAGTGCTAGAGATGGCAAGGAACATCTTTCCAATGAGCAGTTCTTC
CSARDGKEHLSNEQFF
>TRBD1|TRBV7-8|TRBJ1-6|many
TGTGCCAGCAGCTTAGTCGGACAGGGGCCCGGTTCGAATTCACCCCTCCACTTT
CASSLVGQGPGSNSPLHF
>TRBD2|TRBV6-2/TRBV6-3|TRBJ2-7|many
TGTGCCAGCAGAGCGCCGGGACTAGCGGGCAAAGGGCCCTACGAGCAGTACTTC
CASRAPGLAGKGPYEQYF
>NA|TRBV2|TRBJ2-3|many
TGTGCCAGGACGACGGGGGAGGGCACAGATACGCAGTATTTT
CARTTGEGTDTQYF
>NA|TRBV2|TRBJ2-1|many
TGTGCCAGCCGGATCGGGGGGCGATACAATGAGCAGTTCTTC
CASRIGGRYNEQFF
>NA|TRBV19|TRBJ1-2|many
TGTGCCAGCCTCAGGACGGGGGCGGGTGATGGCTACACCTTC
CASLRTGAGDGYTF
>NA|TRBV7-9|TRBJ1-1|NA
TGTGCCAGCAGCGAGGCTGGGGGGAACACTGAAGCTTTCTTT
CASSEAGGNTEAFF
>NA|TRBV4-2|TRBJ2-7|NA
TGTGCCAGCAGCCAAGTTGGCGGCTCCTACGAGCAGTACTTC
CASSQVGGSYEQYF
>NA|TRBV7-9|TRBJ1-5|NA
TGTGCCAGCAGCTCCGCCAAACCCGGGGATAGCAATCAGCCCCAGCATTTT
CASSSAKPGDSNQPQHF
>NA|TRBV5-1|TRBJ1-1|NA
TGCGCCAGCAGCCTATCCGGAGGCGTGTATCCTGAAGCTTTCTTT
CASSLSGGVYPEAFF
>NA|TRBV6-5|TRBJ2-1|many
TGTGCCGCCCGGCGTAACAGGGAAATTTACAATGAGCAGTTCTTC
CAARRNREIYNEQFF
>NA|TRBV5-1|TRBJ2-1|medium-sized
TGCGCCAGCAGCTTGCTGGGGGGGCGGCAAGGCAACAATGAGCAGTTCTTC
CASSLLGGRQGNNEQFF
>NA|TRBV6-5|TRBJ1-2|many
TGTGCCAGCAGGGACAGTAACTATGGCTACACCTTC
CASRDSNYGYTF
>NA|TRBV11-2|TRBJ2-7|many
TGTGCCAGCAGCTTAAGGTCTCGGACAGCCATCTCCTACGAGCAGTACTTC
CASSLRSRTAISYEQYF
>TRBD1|TRBV4-2|TRBJ1-5|many
TGTGCCAGCAGCCACTCCGGGACAGGGGATCAGCCCCAGCATTTT
CASSHSGTGDQPQHF
>NA|TRBV7-7|TRBJ2-7|many
TGTGCCAGCAGCTTAGGCCCCGGGAAATACGAGCAGTACTTC
CASSLGPGKYEQYF
>NA|TRBV7-9|TRBJ1-5|many
TGTGCCAGCAGCTTAAGTTCGGAGAATCAGCCCCAGCATTTT
CASSLSSENQPQHF
>NA|TRBV6-2/TRBV6-3|TRBJ2-5|many
TGTGCCAGCAGCCCACGCCGCAGAAGGGGCGTGGGGTACCAAGAGACCCAGTACTTC
CASSPRRRRGVGYQETQYF
>NA|TRBV4-2|TRBJ2-2|medium-sized
TGTGCCAGCAGCGGTCCAGAGTACGCCGGGGAGCTGTTTTTT
CASSGPEYAGELFF
>NA|TRBV5-5|TRBJ2-5|many
TGTGCCAGCAGCTTGGGATCCCAAGAGACCCAGTACTTC
CASSLGSQETQYF
>NA|TRBV24-1|TRBJ2-3|many
TGTGCCACCAGTGATGGAACGGGGGGCGGAGATACGCAGTATTTT
CATSDGTGGGDTQYF
>NA|TRBV5-1|TRBJ2-7|many
TGCGCCAGCAGCTCGGGGGGAGGGGGCAACTACGAGCAGTACTTC
CASSSGGGGNYEQYF
>NA|TRBV13|TRBJ1-2|once
TGTGCCAGCAGCTCCCAGTTTCAGACCGGCTACACCTTC
CASSSQFQTGYTF
>NA|TRBV29-1|TRBJ1-4|many
TGCAGCGTTGAAAGGAGGGCGATGGGGGAAAAACTGTTTTTT
CSVERRAMGEKLFF
>TRBD1|TRBV19|TRBJ2-6|NA
TGTGCCAGTAGTATTGGGACAGCTCTCTCTGGGGCCAACGTCCTGACTTTC
CASSIGTALSGANVLTF
>NA|TRBV5-1|TRBJ1-6|many
TGCGCCAGCAGCTTGACTTGGGATACTCATAATTCACCCCTCCACTTT
CASSLTWDTHNSPLHF
>NA|TRBV6-6|TRBJ2-2|many
TGTGCCAGCAGTTCGGACCCCCACGGGGAGCTGTTTTTT
CASSSDPHGELFF
>NA|TRBV3-1|TRBJ2-1|many
TGTGCCAGCAGCCAAGAGGTGACTAGAGGACCCTACAATGAGCAGTTCTTC
CASSQEVTRGPYNEQFF
>NA|TRBV6-6|TRBJ1-1|NA
TGTGCCAGTGGGAGGGGCTCTTCTGAAGCTTTCTTT
CASGRGSSEAFF
>NA|TRBV5-1|TRBJ2-5|many
TGCGCCAGCAGCATGCAACAGGGCCCCCAAGAGACCCAGTACTTC
CASSMQQGPQETQYF
>NA|TRBV11-3|TRBJ2-1|NA
TGTGCCAGCAGCTTAGATGGAGGCCTGGGGTACAATGAGCAGTTCTTC
CASSLDGGLGYNEQFF
>NA|TRBV29-1|TRBJ1-2|many
TGCAGCGCTACAGGTGGGGTGATGGGGCTTGGCTATGGCTACACCTTC
CSATGGVMGLGYGYTF
>NA|TRBV30|TRBJ1-2|NA
TGTGCCTGGAGCCTGTTCAGGGGAGCTCATGGCTACACCTTC
CAWSLFRGAHGYTF
>NA|TRBV9|TRBJ1-6|many
TGTGCCAGCAGCGTAGATGGGGTTGAGGCTTCACCCCTCCACTTT
CASSVDGVEASPLHF
>NA|TRBV18|TRBJ2-5|medium-sized
TGTGCCAGCTCACTAGGAGGCACGGAGACCCAGTACTTC
CASSLGGTETQYF
>NA|TRBV5-5|TRBJ1-5|few
TGTGCCAGCAGCTGGGACAGCAATCAGCCCCAGCATTTT
CASSWDSNQPQHF
>NA|TRBV5-6|TRBJ1-5|NA
TGTGCCAGCAGCCCGAGCACGGGTCAGCCCCAGCATTTT
CASSPSTGQPQHF
>NA|TRBV4-2|TRBJ2-2|many
TGTGCCAGCAGCCAAGATAAGCACACCGGGGAGCTGTTTTTT
CASSQDKHTGELFF
>TRBD2|TRBV10-3|TRBJ2-1|many
TGTGCCATCTCCGTGTCTAGCGGGAGTTGGAATGAGCAGTTCTTC
CAISVSSGSWNEQFF
>NA|TRBV7-6|TRBJ2-2|NA
TGTGCCAGCGCGAACACCGGTGAGCTGTTTTTT
CASANTGELFF
>NA|TRBV5-1|TRBJ2-3|NA
TGCGCCAGCAGCTTTAGGCAGGCCACAGATACGCAGTATTTT
CASSFRQATDTQYF
>TRBD2|TRBV12-5|TRBJ2-1|NA
TGTGCTAGTGGTATGGGACTAGCCGCGGAGGAGCAGTTCTTC
CASGMGLAAEEQFF
>TRBD2|TRBV20-1|TRBJ2-7|medium-sized
TGCAGTGCTAGTCAACTGACCGGGACTAGGCTCCACGAGCAGTACTTC
CSASQLTGTRLHEQYF
>TRBD1|TRBV12-3/TRBV12-4|TRBJ1-5|many
TGTGCCAGCAGTTTGAAGTGGGGACAGGGGGCGAATCAGCCCCAGCATTTT
CASSLKWGQGANQPQHF
>TRBD2|TRBV7-2|TRBJ2-5|many
TGTGCCAGCAGCTCTGCCGGGACTAGCGGCAAAGAGACCCAGTACTTC
CASSSAGTSGKETQYF